Listed below are T cell receptor beta chains from one sample, sequenced in a study of blood T cell repertoires in COVID-19. Profiled with immunoSEQ multiplex PCR; TCRdb holds only in-frame clones, not every one. The sample has about 270,000 clones, 88% seen once. Sequenced: PBMCs or T cells enriched from blood (not recorded which). These receptor sequences come from a woman aged 60-70 years in a cohort exposed to, infected with or recovered from COVID-19 (not recorded which). Each CDR3 is given with its conserved first and last residue. Fields, in order: D gene, clone size, J gene, V gene, CDR3 protein, CDR3 DNA. D genes are given only for firm matches. Only part of the rows carry a size: once, few, many, or a class if the clone is expanded.

>TRBD1|-|TRBJ1-2|TRBV5-1
CASTTGTGVYGYTF
TGCGCCAGCACAACCGGGACAGGGGTCTATGGCTACACCTTC
>TRBD2|once|TRBJ2-7|TRBV6-5
CASSLEVAGIYEQYF
TGTGCCAGCAGCCTGGAGGTAGCGGGAATCTACGAGCAGTACTTC
>TRBD1|-|TRBJ1-5|TRBV5-1
CASSPGQGNQPQHF
TGCGCCAGCAGCCCGGGACAGGGCAATCAGCCCCAGCATTTT
>TRBD1|-|TRBJ2-1|TRBV28
CASSFPQGSRDEQFF
TGTGCCAGCAGTTTTCCACAGGGGAGTCGGGATGAGCAGTTCTTC
>TRBD1|few|TRBJ1-2|TRBV2
CASSEAQTGGTGYTF
TGTGCCAGCAGTGAAGCCCAGACAGGGGGTACTGGCTACACCTTC
>-|-|TRBJ2-3|TRBV28
CASSGAAASTDTQYF
TGTGCCAGCAGTGGGGCGGCAGCTAGCACAGATACGCAGTATTTT
>TRBD2|few|TRBJ2-3|TRBV4-2
CASSQARSGSADTQYF
TGTGCCAGCAGCCAAGCAAGGAGCGGGAGCGCAGATACGCAGTATTTT
>-|-|TRBJ1-1|TRBV28
CATGMNRRGTEAFF
TGTGCCACTGGAATGAACAGGAGGGGCACTGAAGCTTTCTTT
>-|-|TRBJ2-3|TRBV1
CTSSPQRVFTDTQYF
TGCACCAGCAGCCCTCAGAGGGTGTTCACAGATACGCAGTATTTT
>-|-|TRBJ2-5|TRBV11-2
CASSLDPPRTAKETQYF
TGTGCCAGCAGCTTAGATCCCCCCCGGACAGCCAAAGAGACCCAGTACTTC
>-|-|TRBJ1-5|TRBV6-2/TRBV6-3
CASSYASTGRNQPQHF
TGTGCCAGCAGTTACGCCTCCACAGGGCGCAATCAGCCCCAGCATTTT
>-|-|TRBJ1-4|TRBV6-4
CASSQGPNEKLFF
TGTGCCAGCAGCCAGGGCCCTAATGAAAAACTGTTTTTT
>TRBD1|-|TRBJ1-3|TRBV5-4
CASSFPDRGRNTIYF
TGTGCCAGCAGCTTCCCGGACAGGGGGAGAAACACCATATATTTT
>TRBD2|-|TRBJ2-1|TRBV5-1
CASSSGLAGEFNEQFF
TGCGCCAGCAGCTCGGGACTAGCGGGAGAATTCAATGAGCAGTTCTTC
>TRBD1|-|TRBJ1-1|TRBV14
CASSQGTGLRGAFF
TGTGCCAGCAGCCAAGGGACAGGCCTCCGTGGGGCTTTCTTT
>-|-|TRBJ2-1|TRBV6-1
CASSESGRNEQFF
TGTGCCAGCAGTGAATCAGGGAGGAATGAGCAGTTCTTC
>TRBD2|-|TRBJ2-1|TRBV24-1
CATSDRMTSGSNEQFF
TGTGCCACCAGTGATCGTATGACTAGCGGGAGTAATGAGCAGTTCTTC
>-|-|TRBJ2-1|TRBV11-3
CASSLVSTVLNEQFF
TGTGCCAGCAGCTTAGTATCGACAGTCCTCAATGAGCAGTTCTTC
>-|-|TRBJ2-7|TRBV7-9
CASSFGPGAYEQYF
-
>-|-|TRBJ1-1|TRBV7-3
CASSLWVGQEAFF
TGTGCCAGCAGCTTATGGGTCGGACAAGAAGCTTTCTTT
>TRBD1|-|TRBJ1-2|TRBV6-4
CASREQGIGYGYTF
TGTGCCAGCAGAGAACAGGGGATAGGGTATGGCTACACCTTC
>-|-|TRBJ2-1|TRBV24-1
CATSDLSPSSYNEQFF
TGTGCCACCAGTGATTTATCCCCTAGCTCCTACAATGAGCAGTTCTTC
>TRBD1|-|TRBJ1-6|TRBV3-1/TRBV3-2
CASSRGQVNSPLHF
TGTGCCAGCAGTCGGGGACAGGTTAATTCACCCCTCCACTTT
>-|-|TRBJ2-1|TRBV7-2
CASSWDTGNNEQFF
TGTGCCAGCAGCTGGGACACAGGCAACAATGAGCAGTTCTTC
>TRBD2|few|TRBJ2-1|TRBV10-1
CASSASASGSSYNEQFF
TGCGCCAGCTCCGCCTCGGCTAGCGGGAGCTCCTACAATGAGCAGTTCTTC
>-|-|TRBJ1-3|TRBV4-2
CASSQVARSSGNTIYF
TGTGCCAGCAGCCAAGTAGCCAGATCCTCTGGAAACACCATATATTTT
>-|-|TRBJ2-7|TRBV7-2
CASSSRSPGYEQYF
TGTGCCAGCAGCTCCCGGTCACCGGGCTACGAGCAGTACTTC
>TRBD2|-|TRBJ2-4|TRBV28
CASSLVREGIQYF
TGTGCCAGCAGTTTAGTCAGGGAGGGCATTCAGTACTTC
>TRBD1|-|TRBJ1-4|TRBV7-6
CASSEGAGQGMFF
TGTGCCAGCAGTGAAGGGGCGGGACAGGGGATGTTTTTT
>-|-|TRBJ2-5|TRBV5-1
CASRVTGETQYF
TGCGCCAGCAGAGTGACGGGGGAGACCCAGTACTTC
>TRBD1|-|TRBJ1-5|TRBV28
CASSSSGTGPNQPQHF
TGTGCCAGCAGTTCCTCCGGGACAGGGCCCAATCAGCCCCAGCATTTT
>-|-|TRBJ2-5|TRBV5-6
CASSLDTTRRGTQYF
TGTGCCAGCAGCTTGGATACCACTAGGAGGGGGACCCAGTACTTC
>-|-|TRBJ1-5|TRBV12-5
CASGHTGKQPQHF
TGTGCTAGTGGTCATACAGGGAAACAGCCCCAGCATTTT
>-|-|TRBJ2-1|TRBV3-1/TRBV3-2
CASSQEGRGNEQFF
TGTGCCAGCAGCCAAGAAGGGCGGGGCAATGAGCAGTTCTTC
>TRBD2|-|TRBJ2-7|TRBV7-9
CASSLVTAGESEQYF
TGTGCCAGCAGCTTGGTCACAGCGGGAGAAAGCGAGCAGTACTTC
>-|once|TRBJ1-6|TRBV25-1
CASSRFSPLHF
TGTGCCAGCAGCAGGTTTTCACCCCTCCACTTT
>-|-|TRBJ2-1|TRBV19
CASTAEGPYNEQFF
TGTGCCAGTACTGCGGAAGGCCCCTACAATGAGCAGTTCTTC
>TRBD1|-|TRBJ2-7|TRBV18
CASSQGQGNYEQYF
TGTGCCAGCTCACAGGGACAGGGGAACTACGAGCAGTACTTC
>-|once|TRBJ1-3|TRBV18
CASSPASTGFSGNTIYF
TGTGCCAGCTCGCCCGCCTCGACAGGTTTCTCTGGAAACACCATATATTTT
>-|-|TRBJ2-1|TRBV5-6
CASKFRSYGNEQFF
TGTGCCAGCAAATTTCGTTCTTACGGCAATGAGCAGTTCTTC
>TRBD1|-|TRBJ1-5|TRBV28
CASSNRGVSNQPQHF
TGTGCCAGCAGCAACAGGGGCGTGAGCAATCAGCCCCAGCATTTT
>TRBD2|-|TRBJ2-3|TRBV2
CASRASGRGIATQYF
TGTGCCAGCAGAGCTAGCGGGAGAGGGATAGCTACGCAGTATTTT
>TRBD2|-|TRBJ2-7|TRBV10-2
CASKPAGGVYEQYF
TGCGCCAGCAAACCAGCGGGAGGCGTTTACGAGCAGTACTTC
>TRBD1|-|TRBJ2-5|TRBV15
CATSRGDRGMEETQYF
TGTGCCACCAGCAGAGGGGACAGGGGAATGGAAGAGACCCAGTACTTC
>-|-|TRBJ1-2|TRBV30
CAWRIEWSYGYTF
TGTGCCTGGAGGATAGAGTGGAGCTATGGCTACACCTTC
>-|-|TRBJ1-4|TRBV19
CASTQGERYEKLFF
TGTGCCAGTACACAGGGTGAGCGGTATGAAAAACTGTTTTTT
>-|-|TRBJ2-1|TRBV9
CASSPRWGAQFF
TGTGCCAGCAGCCCCCGGTGGGGAGCGCAGTTCTTC
>TRBD1|-|TRBJ1-4|TRBV7-9
CASSPRGQANEKLFF
TGTGCCAGCAGCCCCCGGGGACAGGCGAATGAAAAACTGTTTTTT
>-|-|TRBJ2-3|TRBV5-1
CASSIQQWESTDTQYF
TGCGCCAGCAGCATTCAGCAGTGGGAGAGCACAGATACGCAGTATTTT
>-|-|TRBJ1-2|TRBV5-6
CAAGRRGAQSGYTF
TGTGCTGCGGGGCGGCGGGGCGCCCAAAGTGGCTACACCTTC